A selection of T cell receptor beta chains follows, all from one sample in a study of T cell changes during pregnancy in multiple sclerosis. Repertoires were generated with immunoSEQ multiplex PCR, while TCRdb's copy carries only in-frame clones and drops some. The table includes tens of thousands of clones, 92% detected once. The specimen was peripheral blood, collected in the second trimester of pregnancy. The receptors were sampled from a female donor with multiple sclerosis, enrolled in a pregnancy study. Each CDR3 is given with its conserved first and last residue. The D gene is left open where the match is weak. Clone sizes are given selectively: once, few, many, or a class where the clone is expanded.

.	.	TRBV4-3	TRBJ1-5	TGCGCCAGCAGCCCCCGGAACAGTCGGGATCCCCAGCATTTT	CASSPRNSRDPQHF
TRBD2	.	TRBV29-1	TRBJ2-5	TGCAGCTCTGAGCGGGGCGCGACCCAGTACTTC	CSSERGATQYF
.	.	TRBV10-3	TRBJ2-1	TGTGCCATCAAAAGACAGGGGAGGGATGAGCAGTTCTTC	CAIKRQGRDEQFF
TRBD1	.	TRBV7-2	TRBJ2-7	TGTGCCAGCAGCCCCCGGGTCGGGACAGGGAGGCACGAGCAGTACTTC	CASSPRVGTGRHEQYF
.	.	TRBV28	TRBJ2-7	TGTGCCAGCAGTAGGACAGTTGTCTACGAGCAGTACTTC	CASSRTVVYEQYF
.	.	TRBV6-5	TRBJ1-1	TGTGCCAGCAGTCGGAACACTGAAGCTTTCTTT	CASSRNTEAFF
TRBD1	.	TRBV2	TRBJ2-2	TGTGCCAGCAGGTCCCCGGGACAGGGGCCTGGCGGGGAGCTGTTTTTT	CASRSPGQGPGGELFF
.	.	TRBV29-1	TRBJ2-7	TGCAGCGTTTCTCGCCGACACTCCTACGAGCAGTACTTC	CSVSRRHSYEQYF
.	.	TRBV19	TRBJ1-4	TGTGCCAGTAGTCGACAGGATGAAAAACTGTTTTTT	CASSRQDEKLFF
.	.	TRBV6-1	TRBJ1-2	TGTGCCAGCGCAAGACAGAGAACTAACTATGGCTACACCTTC	CASARQRTNYGYTF
.	.	TRBV5-1	TRBJ2-2	TGCGCCAGCAGCTTGGATCTCCGGGAGCTGTTTTTT	CASSLDLRELFF
TRBD1	.	TRBV25-1	TRBJ1-1	TGTGCCACGGGACAGGGCACTGAAGCTTTCTTT	CATGQGTEAFF
.	.	TRBV2	TRBJ2-3	TGTGCCAGCAGGGAGACCCCGTTGGGGCAGTATTTT	CASRETPLGQYF
TRBD2	once	TRBV6-4	TRBJ2-5	TGTGCCAGCAGCCCGACTAGCGAAGAGACCCAGTACTTC	CASSPTSEETQYF
TRBD1	once	TRBV15	TRBJ2-1	TGTGCCACCAGCAGAGTAGACAGGGGAAACAATGAGCAGTTCTTC	CATSRVDRGNNEQFF
.	.	TRBV6-5	TRBJ1-2	TGTGCCAGCAGCCTAGCTGCTAACTATGGCTACACCTTC	CASSLAANYGYTF
.	.	TRBV2	TRBJ2-7	TGTGCCATGAGTAGGGAGAGCTACGAGCAGTACTTC	CAMSRESYEQYF
.	.	TRBV5-5	TRBJ1-6	TGTGCCAGCAGCTTGGTACCGATAAGCGGGGATTCACCCCTCCACTTT	CASSLVPISGDSPLHF
.	.	TRBV5-4	TRBJ2-7	TGTGCCAGCAGCTTGGACGGACTCCGCTCCTACGAGCAGTACTTC	CASSLDGLRSYEQYF